The sequence of this T cell receptor beta chain was determined in a study of patients and donors after allogeneic stem cell transplantation. The CDR3 length is 17 residues. CDR1 and CDR2 (germline): LNHDA, SQIVND (reference sequence). Unmatched junction bases numbered 10, after V lost 7 bases and J lost 6 bases. TCRdb ran MiXCR on the RT-PCR reads and lists one entry per CDR3 protein. The sample includes about 410,000 distinct CDR3 sequences, approximately 16% of them seen just once. The sample consisted of blood, either unsorted or a sorted T cell fraction (not recorded which). V and J are TRBV19 and TRBJ2-3; 16 bases fit TRBD2. The sequence was collected from a human donor who was either an allogeneic HSCT recipient or a stem cell or donor lymphocyte infusion donor (not recorded which). It is not recorded whose cells these are; they may come from a transplant donor. The CDR3 DNA sequence: TGTGCCAGTAACTCGGGACTAGCGGGAGGGCCGGGCGATACGCAGTATTTT. Amino acid sequence: CASNSGLAGGPGDTQYF.